This T cell receptor (beta chain) was documented in a study of CXCR3-negative and CXCR3-positive naive CD8 T cells. The overall study: Some 130 million TRB reads were obtained overall (about 1.5 +/- 0.3 million per library).

Triplicate sorting captured about 300,000 cells each from every CD8+ T cell subset. General observations from the study: Hydrophobicity of TRB CDR3s was greater in CXCR3-positive naive cells than in CXCR3-negative naive cells. Naive subsets had comparable surface CD5, so TRB CDR3 properties gauged TCR strength.

cDNA libraries for TRB were generated by 5' RACE incorporating UMI labels. Each CDR3 protein gets one entry in TCRdb, which reprocessed the 5' RACE reads and gives no DNA. Here the sample table reports approximately 48,000 distinct CDR3 sequences. Germline CDR1 reads MNHEY; CDR2 reads SMNVEV (reference sequence). The CDR3 has 18 amino acids. To note about this clonotype: Its target is not known.

The V and J genes are TRBV27 and TRBJ1-2; TCRdb selects TRBD1, and the lack of DNA leaves this call unchecked. The sample taken for sequencing was naive CXCR3+ CD8+ T cells from blood. Subset: CD45RO-CCR7+CD27+CD95- naive CD8+ T cells expressing CXCR3 (TNR3+). The receptor was derived from a human donor in good health. Some clones in this sample may be carry-over from other donors' samples. The CDR3 here is CASSLSLTYRDRVHGYTF.